These T cell receptor beta chains were read from a single sample in a study of blood T cell repertoires in COVID-19. The repertoire was sequenced with immunoSEQ multiplex PCR; TCRdb's copy has only in-frame clones and lacks some. The data show about 260,000 clones, approximately 90% seen once. Sequenced: peripheral blood. Every receptor here comes from a man aged 18 to 29 with active or convalescent COVID-19. Each CDR3 is given with its conserved first and last residue. The D gene is left open where the match is weak. Expanded clones get a size class; other rows say once, few or many, or leave the size out.

J gene | clone size | D gene | V gene | CDR3 length | CDR3 DNA | CDR3 protein
TRBJ1-2 | NA | TRBD1 | TRBV5-4 | 14 | TGTGCCAGCAGCTTGGCCGCGGGGACAGGGCCTTTCACCTTC | CASSLAAGTGPFTF
TRBJ1-6 | NA | TRBD1 | TRBV6-5 | 15 | TGTGCCAGCAGTTATACGGGACAGTACAATTCACCCCTCCACTTT | CASSYTGQYNSPLHF
TRBJ2-7 | NA | NA | TRBV19 | 17 | TGTGCCAGTAGTAACGAGATAGCACTGACAAGGGGATACGAGCAGTACTTC | CASSNEIALTRGYEQYF
TRBJ1-2 | NA | NA | TRBV6-5 | 14 | TGTGCCAGCAGTTACTCCCAGGAGGACTATGGCTACACCTTC | CASSYSQEDYGYTF
TRBJ2-5 | NA | NA | TRBV5-1 | 14 | TGCGCCAGCAGCCTAGGGACAAACCAAGAGACCCAGTACTTC | CASSLGTNQETQYF
TRBJ1-1 | NA | TRBD1 | TRBV11-2 | 14 | TGTGCCAGCAGCTTCGCCAGGGGGTCGACTGAAGCTTTCTTT | CASSFARGSTEAFF
TRBJ1-5 | few | NA | TRBV6-5 | 14 | TGTGCCAGCAGTTACTTTGGGCCCAATCAGCCCCAGCATTTT | CASSYFGPNQPQHF
TRBJ2-7 | few | TRBD2 | TRBV20-1 | 16 | TGCAGTGCTAGTCCTTTGGGACTAGCGGGGTCCGGAGAGCAGTACTTC | CSASPLGLAGSGEQYF
TRBJ1-4 | NA | TRBD1 | TRBV10-3 | 16 | TGTGCCATCAGTCCGGGACAGATTGCAACTAATGAAAAACTGTTTTTT | CAISPGQIATNEKLFF
TRBJ2-1 | NA | NA | TRBV30 | 14 | TGTGCCTGGACACGACAGAGACCGTACAATGAGCAGTTCTTC | CAWTRQRPYNEQFF
TRBJ1-2 | NA | NA | TRBV28 | 17 | TGTGCCAGCAGTTTACCCCTAGGACAGAGAGCTAACTATGGCTACACCTTC | CASSLPLGQRANYGYTF
TRBJ2-3 | NA | TRBD1 | TRBV18 | 15 | TGTGCCAGCTCACGGACAGGGGAGGCTACAGATACGCAGTATTTT | CASSRTGEATDTQYF
TRBJ1-2 | NA | TRBD1 | TRBV12-3/TRBV12-4 | 12 | TGTGCCAGCAGTTTACAGGGGGCGGGCTACACCTTC | CASSLQGAGYTF
TRBJ1-1 | NA | TRBD1 | TRBV6-5 | 13 | TGTGCCAGTCAGGGACAGTTGAACACTGAAGCTTTCTTT | CASQGQLNTEAFF
TRBJ2-1 | NA | NA | TRBV19 | 16 | TGTGCCAGTAGTCCCGAGGGACTCGTCTCCTACAATGAGCAGTTCTTC | CASSPEGLVSYNEQFF
TRBJ1-6 | NA | NA | TRBV6-6 | 14 | TGTGCCAGCAGCTCCACCGGCGGGATTTCACCCCTCCACTTT | CASSSTGGISPLHF
TRBJ1-4 | NA | NA | TRBV27 | 17 | TGTGCCAGCAGTTTGCAGGGATACCCTTTTACTAATGAAAAACTGTTTTTT | CASSLQGYPFTNEKLFF
TRBJ1-1 | NA | NA | TRBV29-1 | 14 | TGCAGCGTTGAAGGGCTCGGGGGAAGGACTGAAGCTTTCTTT | CSVEGLGGRTEAFF
TRBJ1-1 | NA | TRBD1 | TRBV12-3/TRBV12-4 | 13 | TGTGCCAGCGAGGGGGCAATGAACACTGAAGCTTTCTTT | CASEGAMNTEAFF
TRBJ2-2 | few | TRBD1 | TRBV6-5 | 13 | TGTGCCATCGGACAGGGCAACACCGGGGAGCTGTTTTTT | CAIGQGNTGELFF
TRBJ2-1 | NA | NA | TRBV19 | 14 | TGTGCCAGTATGGGGGGTAGCTCCTACAATGAGCAGTTCTTC | CASMGGSSYNEQFF
TRBJ2-1 | NA | TRBD2 | TRBV7-6 | 17 | TGTGCCAGCAGCTTAGTACTAGCGGATTTTTCCTACAATGAGCAGTTCTTC | CASSLVLADFSYNEQFF
TRBJ2-5 | NA | TRBD2 | TRBV7-9 | 13 | TGTGCCAGCAGCTTTAGCGGGGGAGAGACCCAGTACTTC | CASSFSGGETQYF
TRBJ1-2 | NA | NA | TRBV7-2 | 13 | TGTGCCAGCAGCGATGGGCCTTCTTATGGCTACACCTTC | CASSDGPSYGYTF
TRBJ2-3 | NA | TRBD2 | TRBV11-2 | 15 | TGTGCCAGCAGCCGGAGCGGGGGGGTCACAGATACGCAGTATTTT | CASSRSGGVTDTQYF
TRBJ2-3 | NA | NA | TRBV7-2 | 15 | TGTGCCAGCAGCTTAACAGCGGCTGACACAGATACGCAGTATTTT | CASSLTAADTDTQYF
TRBJ1-2 | NA | TRBD1 | TRBV25-1 | 14 | TGTGCCAGCCAAAGAGGGGGACAGGGGAATGGCTACACCTTC | CASQRGGQGNGYTF
TRBJ1-5 | NA | NA | TRBV2 | 12 | TGTGCCAGCAGTGCAGGGAATCAGCCCCAGCATTTT | CASSAGNQPQHF
TRBJ1-5 | NA | NA | TRBV7-8 | 15 | TGTGCCAGCAGCTTAAGTTCCCCAGATAACTACCCCCAGCATTTT | CASSLSSPDNYPQHF
TRBJ1-2 | once | TRBD1 | TRBV19 | 16 | TGTGCCAGTAGTATCCCAACAGGGGCGCATCCCTATGGCTACACCTTC | CASSIPTGAHPYGYTF
TRBJ2-2 | NA | TRBD2 | TRBV11-2 | 16 | TGTGCCAGCAGCTTACCTAGCGGTAAATACACCGGGGAGCTGTTTTTT | CASSLPSGKYTGELFF
TRBJ1-6 | NA | NA | TRBV27 | 14 | TGTGCCAGCAAAATCGGGGGGCAGGGTTCACCCCTCCACTTT | CASKIGGQGSPLHF
TRBJ2-2 | NA | TRBD2 | TRBV7-9 | 14 | TGTGCCAGCAGTCGTAGCGGGAGTTATGGGGAGCTGTTTTTT | CASSRSGSYGELFF
TRBJ1-2 | few | NA | TRBV6-5 | 14 | TGTGCCAGCAGTCCCGCCGTAAGAGGCTATGGCTACACCTTC | CASSPAVRGYGYTF
TRBJ1-6 | NA | NA | TRBV5-6 | 12 | TGTGCCAGCAGCTTGGAGGACAACCACCTCCACTTT | CASSLEDNHLHF
TRBJ2-2 | NA | NA | TRBV5-6 | 14 | TGTGCCAGCAGCTTGGGCGGAGGGACCGGGGAGCTGTTTTTT | CASSLGGGTGELFF
TRBJ1-2 | NA | NA | TRBV7-2 | 13 | TGTGCCAGCGCGCGCTTGAGTAACTATGGCTACACCTTC | CASARLSNYGYTF
TRBJ1-5 | NA | TRBD1 | TRBV7-9 | 17 | TGTGCCAGCAGCTTAGCGCGGACAGGGGTGGTTGGTCAGCCCCAGCATTTT | CASSLARTGVVGQPQHF
TRBJ2-5 | NA | NA | TRBV7-2 | 15 | TGTGCCAGCAGCGCCTTCGCGACCGCGGGAGAGACCCAGTACTTC | CASSAFATAGETQYF
TRBJ2-2 | NA | TRBD1 | TRBV28 | 16 | TGTGCCAGCACCGCCCTGGGACAGAGGAACACCGGGGAGCTGTTTTTT | CASTALGQRNTGELFF
TRBJ2-7 | NA | TRBD2 | TRBV6-5 | 14 | TGTGCCAGCCGACTAGCCGAAAGCTCCTACGAGCAGTACTTC | CASRLAESSYEQYF
TRBJ2-7 | once | NA | TRBV6-4 | 14 | TGTGCCAGCAGCGAGGGGGAGTTCTCCTACGAGCAGTACTTC | CASSEGEFSYEQYF
TRBJ2-1 | NA | NA | TRBV12-2 | 21 | TGTGCAAGTCGCTTTTCTTCGCCGGGACTAGGCAGTCTTGTGGGTCTGGATGAGCAGTTCTTC | CASRFSSPGLGSLVGLDEQFF
TRBJ2-7 | NA | NA | TRBV27 | 14 | TGTGCCAGCAAGTTGGCAACAGGGTCCTACGAGCAGTACTTC | CASKLATGSYEQYF
TRBJ1-4 | NA | TRBD1 | TRBV5-6 | 15 | TGTGCCAGCAGCTCCTTAGGGGGCGAGGGTGAAAAACTGTTTTTT | CASSSLGGEGEKLFF
TRBJ1-2 | NA | NA | TRBV4-2 | 14 | TGTGCCAGCAGCCCGACGGGGGGAAAAAATGGCTACACCTTC | CASSPTGGKNGYTF
TRBJ2-1 | NA | TRBD1 | TRBV19 | 14 | TGTGCCAGTAGTCCGGGACAGGGTCTGGATGAGCAGTTCTTC | CASSPGQGLDEQFF
TRBJ1-6 | NA | NA | TRBV4-1 | 15 | TGCGCCAGCAAGTTAGAGTATACCAATAATTCACCCCTCCACTTT | CASKLEYTNNSPLHF
TRBJ1-5 | NA | TRBD1 | TRBV5-6 | 15 | TGTGCCAGCAGCTTTTTTTCACAGGGGAATCAGCCCCAGCATTTT | CASSFFSQGNQPQHF
TRBJ2-1 | NA | TRBD2 | TRBV19 | 15 | TGTGCCAGTAGTCCCCTTAGCGGGGGGGCGTTTGAGCAGTTCTTC | CASSPLSGGAFEQFF
TRBJ1-2 | NA | NA | TRBV2 | 13 | TGTGCCAGCAGTGAGGGACATAGGAGTGGCTACACCTTC | CASSEGHRSGYTF
TRBJ1-2 | once | TRBD1 | TRBV19 | 15 | TGTGCCAGTAGTATCCCCACAGGGGTTCCCTATGGCTACACCTTC | CASSIPTGVPYGYTF
TRBJ2-1 | NA | NA | TRBV2 | 12 | TGTGCCAGCAGCCCGCGGCGGGGTGAGCAGTTCTTC | CASSPRRGEQFF
TRBJ1-3 | NA | TRBD1 | TRBV3-1/TRBV3-2 | 18 | TGTGCCAGCAGCCAAGCCGGGACAGGGAAAGGCTCTGGAAACACCATATATTTT | CASSQAGTGKGSGNTIYF
TRBJ1-1 | NA | NA | TRBV6-1 | 13 | TGTGCCAGCAGTGAGATAGCGAACACTGAAGCTTTCTTT | CASSEIANTEAFF
TRBJ2-3 | once | NA | TRBV5-1 | 15 | TGCGCCAGCAGCTTACCTAGCGCCCGCACAGATACGCAGTATTTT | CASSLPSARTDTQYF
TRBJ2-4 | NA | NA | TRBV6-1 | 17 | TGTGCCAGCAGTGAGGTTTCGGCGGGGCTAGCCAAAAACATTCAGTACTTC | CASSEVSAGLAKNIQYF
TRBJ1-2 | NA | NA | TRBV2 | 14 | TGTGCCAGCAGTGCTTTGGCGGGAACCTATGGCTACACCTTC | CASSALAGTYGYTF